This T cell receptor (beta chain) was observed in a study of blood T cell repertoires in COVID-19. Study information: The cDNA or gDNA used as material had been derived from T cells, B-cell-depleted T cells, or PBMCs.

Produced via immunoSEQ multiplex PCR; TCRdb's table is partial and in-frame only. The data show 200,000 or so clones, 80% to 90% seen once. Participants were aged roughly 18 to 95 years, lived in about 26 US areas, and enrolled virtually. This CDR3 has 13 amino acids. The specimen was PBMCs or T cells enriched from blood (not recorded which). This TCR came from a woman aged 40-49 years with acute COVID-19. This chain connects TRBV21-1 to TRBJ2-7; TRBD1 is taken as the D call from the table, unchecked against the DNA. TRBV21-1 is shown as a pseudogene. CDR3 protein: CASSKGKGAKVYV. The CDR3 bases are TGTGCCAGCAGCAAAGGGAAGGGGGCGAAGGTTTATGTC.